A selection of T cell receptor beta chains follows, all from one sample in a study of blood T cell repertoires in COVID-19. Libraries were prepared by immunoSEQ multiplex PCR; TCRdb keeps only in-frame clonotypes and omits some of them. The sample carries approximately 290,000 clones, roughly 89% recorded once. The source material was peripheral blood. These receptors came from a man aged 25-45 years with acute or convalescent COVID-19. CDR3s include the opening cysteine and the closing phenylalanine or tryptophan. The order of the fields is clone size, J gene, V gene, D gene, CDR3 protein, CDR3 DNA. A D gene is named only where the DNA matches it firmly. Size is omitted from some rows. Given values are once, few, many or a class for expanded clones.

NA | TRBJ2-1 | TRBV11-2 | NA | CASSSRADSSYNEQFF | TGTGCCAGCAGCTCTCGGGCGGACAGCTCCTACAATGAGCAGTTCTTC
NA | TRBJ1-6 | TRBV11-3 | NA | CASSLDSNSPLHF | TGTGCCAGCAGCTTAGACAGTAATTCACCCCTCCACTTT
once | TRBJ2-7 | TRBV11-3 | TRBD1 | CASSRAPGQGNEQYF | TGTGCCAGCAGCCGGGCACCGGGACAGGGCAACGAGCAGTACTTC
NA | TRBJ2-7 | TRBV7-8 | TRBD1 | CASSLLLGTGGNEQYF | TGTGCCAGCAGCTTATTACTCGGGACAGGGGGCAACGAGCAGTACTTC
once | TRBJ2-7 | TRBV5-4 | NA | CASSRQNGNEQYF | TGTGCCAGCAGCCGACAGAACGGAAACGAGCAGTACTTC
NA | TRBJ2-4 | TRBV12-5 | NA | CASGLVRGAYLAKNIQYF | TGTGCTAGTGGTTTGGTACGGGGGGCATACCTAGCCAAAAACATTCAGTACTTC
few | TRBJ2-5 | TRBV7-9 | TRBD1 | CASRRDRGRETQYF | TGTGCCAGCAGACGGGACAGGGGGCGAGAGACCCAGTACTTC
once | TRBJ1-1 | TRBV4-1 | TRBD1 | CASSTGADTEAFF | TGCGCCAGCAGTACAGGGGCGGACACTGAAGCTTTCTTT
NA | TRBJ2-3 | TRBV9 | NA | CASSALPGSTDTQYF | TGTGCCAGCAGCGCCCTACCGGGATCCACAGATACGCAGTATTTT
NA | TRBJ1-2 | TRBV19 | TRBD1 | CASSTLTGDGYTF | TGTGCCAGTAGTACTCTTACAGGGGATGGCTACACCTTC